These T cell receptor beta chains were read from a single sample in a study of vaccination effects on CD4 cells after COVID-19. Which antigens these TCRs recognize remains unknown. Some clones are missing from TCRdb's copy, which holds only in-frame ones; the method was immunoSEQ multiplex PCR. The table lists around 45,000 clones, about three quarters of them singletons. The material was CD4+ T cells from PBMCs cultured without peptide, obtained before COVID-19 vaccination. The source of these receptors is a human donor who had a prior SARS-CoV-2 infection. CDR3s include the opening cysteine and the closing phenylalanine or tryptophan. A D gene is named only where the DNA matches it firmly. Expanded clones get a size class; other rows say once, few or many, or leave the size out.

j_call	v_call	d_call	clone_size	cdr3_nt	cdr3_aa
TRBJ1-3	TRBV5-4	-	-	TGTGCCAGCAGCTTGGCCGGGAGGGCCCCCTCTGGAAACACCATATATTTT	CASSLAGRAPSGNTIYF
TRBJ1-1	TRBV20-1	-	-	TGCAGTGCTAAGAACACTGAAGCTTTCTTT	CSAKNTEAFF
TRBJ2-7	TRBV5-8	TRBD2	-	TGTGCCAGCAGCTTTAATCCTAGCGGGAGGGCGAGCTCCTACGAGCAGTACTTC	CASSFNPSGRASSYEQYF
TRBJ1-1	TRBV5-4	TRBD1	-	TGTGCCAGCAGCCACCCGGGCAGGGGGGCTATGAACACTGAAGCTTTCTTT	CASSHPGRGAMNTEAFF
TRBJ2-3	TRBV10-3	-	-	TGTGCCATCTCGGGGGGCCCCACAGATACGCAGTATTTT	CAISGGPTDTQYF
TRBJ2-5	TRBV19	TRBD2	once	TGTGCCAGTAGTCAGGGACTAGCGGGAGTTGGGCAAGAGACCCAGTACTTC	CASSQGLAGVGQETQYF
TRBJ1-5	TRBV30	-	-	TGTGCCTGGAGTCCCACCGGAGGGGCGCAGCCCCAGCATTTT	CAWSPTGGAQPQHF
TRBJ1-2	TRBV10-1	-	-	TGCGCCAGCAGTATACCTGTCGGGGGCTACACCTTC	CASSIPVGGYTF
TRBJ2-7	TRBV9	TRBD1	once	TGTGCCAGCAGCGCCGGGACAGGGTGGTCCTACGAGCAGTACTTC	CASSAGTGWSYEQYF
TRBJ2-2	TRBV5-1	TRBD2	-	TGCGCCAGCAGCTTACTAGCGGGGGGGCCGAACACCGGGGAGCTGTTTTTT	CASSLLAGGPNTGELFF
TRBJ2-3	TRBV27	-	-	TGTGCCAGCACCCCCACCATAACTTCAGATACGCAGTATTTT	CASTPTITSDTQYF
TRBJ2-5	TRBV7-2	TRBD2	-	TGTGCCAGCAGCTTAGCGGCGGGAGAAGAGACCCAGTACTTC	CASSLAAGEETQYF
TRBJ2-7	TRBV5-1	TRBD2	few	TGCGCCAGCAGCTTAACTAGCGGGGGGTACGAGCAGTACTTC	CASSLTSGGYEQYF
TRBJ2-1	TRBV3-1/TRBV3-2	TRBD1	-	TGTGCCAGCAGCTACAAGGTGGGACAGGGGGTCCAGAATGAGCAGTTCTTC	CASSYKVGQGVQNEQFF
TRBJ2-7	TRBV6-2/TRBV6-3	TRBD2	once	TGTGCCAGCAGCTCGGGACTAGCGGGAGGGGAACTCTACGAGCAGTACTTC	CASSSGLAGGELYEQYF
TRBJ1-1	TRBV4-1	-	-	TGCGCCAGCAGCCAAGATGGGGTCAGGGGCCGGGGTACTGAAGCTTTCTTT	CASSQDGVRGRGTEAFF
TRBJ1-6	TRBV6-2/TRBV6-3	TRBD1	few	TGTGCCAGCAGTCGCGAGTTGAGGGGGCGTTCACCCCTCCACTTT	CASSRELRGRSPLHF
TRBJ1-1	TRBV18	-	-	TGTGCCAGCTCACATGGACCGGGACACCTACAAGGGAGTAGCACTGAAGCTTTCTTT	CASSHGPGHLQGSSTEAFF
TRBJ1-1	TRBV2	-	-	TGTGCCAGCAGTGAAAGCGGACCAATCCAAGCTTTCTTT	CASSESGPIQAFF
TRBJ1-2	TRBV5-4	-	few	TGTGCCAGCAGCCGCGAGGGATTCTATGGCTACACCTTC	CASSREGFYGYTF
TRBJ2-3	TRBV3-1/TRBV3-2	-	-	TGTGCCAGCAGCCAAGAGTTGGCGGACCGCACAGATACGCAGTATTTT	CASSQELADRTDTQYF
TRBJ2-1	TRBV3-1/TRBV3-2	-	-	TGTGCCAGCAGCCAGAGCAGGAGGACAAGGCGATACAATGAGCAGTTCTTC	CASSQSRRTRRYNEQFF